Below are 8 T cell receptor beta chains sequenced from a single sample in a study of T cell responses to AZD1222 COVID-19 vaccine (dated by TCRdb to the early 2020s). The library was prepared using the immunoSEQ multiplex PCR assay. TCRdb mirrors the immuneACCESS table, restricted to in-frame sequences. Some clones are absent from its copies; in checked studies, under half trace to an unresolved V gene, and the reason for the others is unknown. The sample records over 120,000 clones, about nine tenths of which are singletons. The leading ten clones occupy around 1.5% of the sample. What the time point label conveys for this sample: baseline before first vaccination. This specimen consisted of peripheral blood, obtained on day 0 of AZD1222 vaccination. These receptors were collected from an adult in good health.

J is TRBJ1-5 and V is TRBV3-1 (or the pseudogene TRBV3-2); D may be TRBD1 (6 bases). The CDR3 covers 17 residues. V lost 0 bases and J lost 9, with 21 bases in between. Germline assignment: CDR1 LGHDT and CDR2 YNNKEL (reference sequence). The CDR3 coding sequence is TGTGCCAGCAGCCAAGATGGGAGGGGGTTCCCAAGAGGGCCCCAGCATTTT. Translating gives CASSQDGRGFPRGPQHF.

The chain has TRBV5-1 and TRBJ2-1; 8 bases are a match to TRBD2. This CDR3 is built from 17 residues. Germline-derived CDR1 and CDR2 are SGHRS and YFSETQ. The V gene end was trimmed by 3 bases and the J gene end by 9 bases; junction bases not matched to a gene: 17. The CDR3 bases are TGCGCCAGCAGCTACCTGGCTAGCGGGTTCTTAGGGGGTGAGCAGTTCTTC. As protein: CASSYLASGFLGGEQFF. Filled out from reference TRBV5-1 and TRBJ2-1, the complete variable domain reads KAGVTQTPRYLIKTRGQQVTLSCSPISGHRSVSWYQQTPGQGLQFLFEYFSETQRNKGNFPGRFSGRQFSNSRSEMNVSTLELGDSALYLCASSYLASGFLGGEQFFGPGTRLTVL.

The rearrangement links TRBV6-1 to TRBJ2-7, with 11 bases aligning to TRBD1. The CDR3 has 18 amino acids. CDR1 MNHNS and CDR2 SASEGT come from the germline V gene. V shed 4 bases, J shed 3 bases, and the junction held 14 bases outside the gene matches. CDR3 coding DNA: TGTGCCAGCAGTGCGACCGGGACAGGGGGAATAGGGAACTACGAGCAGTACTTC. Amino acid sequence: CASSATGTGGIGNYEQYF.

The chain employs TRBV6-5 and TRBJ2-2; no clear D gene. Germline V gene lookup returns CDR1 MNHEY and CDR2 SVGAGI. Trimming removed 4 bases from V and 1 base from J, with 13 bases in between. The CDR3 runs 16 residues. CDR3 protein: CASSSFAWGNTGELFF. For the CDR3, the DNA is TGTGCCAGCAGTTCTTTCGCCTGGGGGAACACCGGGGAGCTGTTTTTT.

The J gene is TRBJ2-1, the V gene TRBV6-2 or TRBV6-3, with D uncertain. This CDR3 spans 15 amino acids. The germline V gene has CDR1 MNHEY and CDR2 SVGEGT. Trimming pared 0 bases from V and 6 bases from J, leaving 12 bases between. CDR3 DNA: TGTGCCAGCAGTTACTCTCTGGGTGGTCTCAATGAGCAGTTCTTC. Protein: CASSYSLGGLNEQFF.

This chain joins TRBV5-1 and TRBJ2-2, with D unclear. The CDR3 consists of 16 residues. Trimming pared 2 bases from V and 0 bases from J, leaving 11 bases between. In germline, CDR1 is SGHRS, CDR2 YFSETQ. DNA of the CDR3: TGCGCCAGCAGCTTTTGGTCCAGATCGAACACCGGGGAGCTGTTTTTT. Translating it yields CASSFWSRSNTGELFF.

This chain connects TRBV6-1 to TRBJ1-2; 9 bases match TRBD1. This CDR3 is 15 amino acids long. CDR1 and CDR2 from the germline V gene are MNHNS and SASEGT. J was trimmed by 2 bases and V by 0 bases; bases with no gene match: 1. The CDR3, as DNA: TGTGCCAGCAGTGAAGCAGGGACAGGGAACTATGGCTACACCTTC. Its translation is CASSEAGTGNYGYTF.

The V gene is TRBV9, the J gene TRBJ2-2; D perhaps matches TRBD1 (8 bases). This CDR3 region has 17 residues. Trimming shortened V by 4 bases and J by 2 bases, and 18 bases separated the two germline ends. Germline CDR1 reads SGDLS; CDR2 reads YYNGEE. CDR3 amino acids: CASSPRTGTNNTGELFF. CDR3 coding DNA: TGTGCCAGCAGCCCGCGGACAGGGACTAACAACACCGGGGAGCTGTTTTTT.